These 13 T cell receptor beta chains came from one sample sequenced in a study of cytomegalovirus exposure and HLA in healthy donors. Primers included in the PCR were 60 Vbeta and 13 Jbeta primers. Sequenced by immunoSEQ multiplex PCR; TCRdb stores in-frame clones only, minus some. The repertoire consists of about 160,000 clones, with roughly 79% occurring once and the leading ten covering around 0.96%. Sequenced sample: PBMCs. These receptors came from a woman aged 45 to 65 in good health and CMV-seropositive.

V is TRBV28 and J is TRBJ1-3; D possibly corresponds to TRBD1 (6 bases). Trimming left V 6 bases short and J 0 bases short, with 15 bases between. Germline CDR1 and CDR2: MDHEN and SYDVKM. This CDR3 contains 16 residues. The CDR3 sequence is CASRGQILSSGNTIYF. CDR3 DNA: TGTGCCAGCAGGGGACAAATACTTTCCTCTGGAAACACCATATATTTT.

The rearrangement uses TRBV4-2 and TRBJ2-5; TRBD2 is a possible D gene (6 bases). V was trimmed by 3 bases and J by 5 bases, leaving 10 bases between them. This CDR3 is built from 13 residues. The germline V gene has CDR1 LGHNA and CDR2 YNFKEQ. This CDR3 reads CASSQGGEETQYF. The DNA for the CDR3 is TGTGCCAGCAGCCAGGGAGGAGAGGAGACCCAGTACTTC.

The gene calls are TRBV6-1 and TRBJ1-1; unclear D gene. Germline V gene sequence: CDR1 MNHNS, CDR2 SASEGT. This CDR3 contains 13 residues. The V end was cut by 5 bases, the J end by 4 bases, with 11 bases between. CDR3: CASSSTSGTEAFF. The CDR3 DNA reads as TGTGCCAGCAGTTCGACATCAGGCACTGAAGCTTTCTTT.

V and J are TRBV2 and TRBJ2-7; possibly TRBD1 for D (6 bases). The CDR3 consists of 13 residues. Germline V gives CDR1 SNHLY, CDR2 FYNNEI. Trimming took 6 bases from V and 2 from J, leaving 11 bases between them. CDR3 sequence reads: CASSGQSPYEQYF. CDR3 nucleotides: TGTGCCAGCAGCGGACAGTCCCCCTACGAGCAGTACTTC.

The chain uses TRBV10-2 and TRBJ2-5; D remains unclear. The ends were cut back, 2 bases at V and 5 bases at J, with 12 bases in the middle. Germline V CDR1 and CDR2: WSHSY, SAAADI. The CDR3 sequence is 14 residues long. The CDR3 bases are TGCGCCAGCAGTGAGATGGCGGCTAGGGAGACCCAGTACTTC. Translating it yields CASSEMAARETQYF.

In its sample, this clone was seen a few times. This chain joins TRBV2 and TRBJ2-7, with D unresolved. CDR3 length: 13 residues. The V end was cut by 4 bases, the J end by 2 bases, with 9 bases between. Germline CDR1 reads SNHLY; CDR2 reads FYNNEI. CDR3 bases: TGTGCCAGCAGTGTGGGCCGTACCTACGAGCAGTACTTC. Its protein is CASSVGRTYEQYF.

J is TRBJ2-7 and V is TRBV7-2; 9 bases agree with TRBD1. The CDR3 loop spans 13 amino acids. The V segment lost 3 bases and the J segment 6 bases; nucleotides outside the gene matches: 3. The germline V gene encodes CDR1 SGHTA and CDR2 FQGNSA. The CDR3 is CASSFGTGSEQYF. The CDR3 DNA is TGTGCCAGCAGCTTCGGGACAGGGAGCGAGCAGTACTTC.

The chain recombines TRBV27 with TRBJ1-2; 10 bases fit TRBD1. Germline assignment: CDR1 MNHEY and CDR2 SMNVEV (reference sequence). This CDR3 region has 14 residues. The junction had 0 bases not matched to a gene; V was cut back by 3 bases and J by 2 bases. The CDR3 region has the DNA TGTGCCAGCAGTTTGGGACAGGGGAACTATGGCTACACCTTC. The encoded protein is CASSLGQGNYGYTF.

The chain links TRBV13 to TRBJ2-7, with TRBD1 as a possible D gene (7 bases). Trimming removed 0 bases at V and 0 bases at J, with 12 bases between. This CDR3 is built from 16 residues. Germline assignment: CDR1 PRHDT and CDR2 FYEKMQ (reference sequence). CDR3 sequence reads: CASSLGGQGGSYEQYF. Written as DNA, the CDR3 is TGTGCCAGCAGCTTAGGTGGTCAGGGGGGCTCCTACGAGCAGTACTTC.

The chain joins TRBV2 to TRBJ2-1; 8 bases are a match to TRBD2. Germline V gene lookup returns CDR1 SNHLY and CDR2 FYNNEI. J was trimmed by 8 bases and V by 3 bases; bases with no gene match: 9. The CDR3 length is 15 residues. The CDR3 DNA sequence: TGTGCCAGCAGTGAGGTCTCAGGACTAGCATATGAGCAGTTCTTC. Its protein is CASSEVSGLAYEQFF.

The chain has TRBV7-3 and TRBJ2-1; a possible D gene is TRBD2 (6 bases). Trimming shortened V by 2 bases and J by 1 base, and 9 bases separated the two germline ends. The CDR3 extends over 15 amino acids. Germline CDR1 reads SGHTA; CDR2 reads FQGTGA. The CDR3, as DNA: TGTGCCAGCAGCTTATTGGCGGGATCCTACAATGAGCAGTTCTTC. Translation gives CASSLLAGSYNEQFF.

This chain links TRBV2 with TRBJ1-5; 7 bases are a match to TRBD1. Germline CDR1 is SNHLY and CDR2 is FYNNEI. The trim removed 3 bases at V and 2 bases at J, leaving 1 base unmatched. This CDR3 comprises 14 residues. The CDR3 sequence is CASSDGTGNQPQHF. DNA of the CDR3: TGTGCCAGCAGTGACGGGACAGGCAATCAGCCCCAGCATTTT. The whole variable domain, remainder taken from reference TRBV2 and TRBJ1-5, is EPEVTQTPSHQVTQMGQEVILRCVPISNHLYFYWYRQILGQKVEFLVSFYNNEISEKSEIFDDQFSVERPDGSNFTLKIRSTKLEDSAMYFCASSDGTGNQPQHFGDGTRLSIL.

This clone has just one count. V gene TRBV2 combines with J gene TRBJ1-2; no clear D. The CDR3 covers 13 residues. Germline-derived CDR1 and CDR2 are SNHLY and FYNNEI. The V end lost 1 base, the J end lost 7 bases, and 10 bases lay between the germline ends. The CDR3 loop is CASSEVASAGYTF. The CDR3 DNA follows: TGTGCCAGCAGTGAAGTGGCCTCCGCTGGCTACACCTTC.